A single sample gave rise to the 30 T cell receptor beta chains below, sequenced in a study of regulatory T cells in long-lasting Graves disease. Building the TCR beta libraries relied on iRepertoire HTBI primers, and CDR3 regions underwent Arm-PCR. TCRdb ran MiXCR on the multiplex PCR reads and lists one entry per CDR3 protein. Among approximately 400,000 distinct CDR3 sequences, about 16% were seen once, and the ten largest hold over 15%. The sample's time point: newly diagnosed GD, antithyroid drugs for less than 3 months. Extracted RNA from PBMCs served as the source of the TCR library. The data were also submitted as part of a second study, on T cells in Graves' hyperthyroidism and ophthalmopathy.

The source material was peripheral blood mononuclear cells (PBMCs), sampled at new diagnosis, from a patient treated with antithyroid drugs. The receptors here all came from a woman between 25 and 40 years old with Graves disease.

To note about this clonotype: Since a far larger clone is one base different, this is likely a read error. This chain joins TRBV7-9 and TRBJ1-1, with 10 bases lining up with TRBD1. Trimming at V came to 2 bases and at J to 4 bases, leaving 1 base not matched to a gene. The CDR3 totals 14 residues. Germline CDR1 reads SEHNR; CDR2 reads FQNEAQ (reference sequence). The CDR3 protein is CASSLRTGGTEAFF. The CDR3 nucleotides are TGTGCCAGCAGCTTACGGACAGGGGGCACTGAAGCTTTCTTT.

This clonotype was counted many times. The rearrangement links TRBV24-1 to TRBJ2-3, with D unresolved. Germline V gene lookup returns CDR1 KGHDR and CDR2 SFDVKD. This CDR3 contains 15 residues. Trimming removed 3 bases from V and 4 bases from J, with 13 bases in between. CDR3 loop: CATSDPLRLSDTQYF. The CDR3 DNA reads TGTGCCACCAGTGATCCCCTCCGACTCTCAGATACGCAGTATTTT.

Comment on this clonotype: This clone may be a read error of a much larger clone one base away. V usage is TRBV20-1 and J usage is TRBJ2-7; TRBD1 agrees at 9 bases. V trimming: 3 bases; J trimming: 7 bases; junction bases outside the gene matches: 13. The CDR3 is 15 residues long. Looked up from germline, CDR1 is DFQATT and CDR2 is SNEGSKA (reference sequence). The CDR3 spells CSARDPGTGKNEQYF. The CDR3 DNA reads as TGCAGTGCTAGGGACCCCGGGACAGGGAAGAATGAGCAGTACTTC.

The chain combines TRBV4-1 with TRBJ2-1; D possibly corresponds to TRBD2 (5 bases). Germline loops: CDR1 MGHRA, CDR2 YSYEKL. The CDR3 runs to 16 residues. V was cut by 0 bases and J by 6 bases, with 15 bases left in between. The DNA for the CDR3 is TGCGCCAGCAGCCAAGATAACGCGGGTAAAGGCAATGAGCAGTTCTTC. As protein: CASSQDNAGKGNEQFF.

The chain carries TRBV10-3 and TRBJ2-5, with D uncertain. The CDR3 runs to 11 residues. Trimming removed 6 bases from V and 6 bases from J, with 8 bases in between. In germline, CDR1 is ENHRY, CDR2 SYGVKD. The DNA of the CDR3 is TGTGCCATCAGGGGAAGCCAGACCCAGTACTTC. This encodes CAIRGSQTQYF.

The chain carries TRBV29-1 and TRBJ2-5; D unclear. Germline V gives CDR1 SQVTM, CDR2 ANQGSEA. The CDR3 runs to 10 residues. V was clipped by 7 bases and J by 5 bases, with 8 bases between them. The CDR3 DNA reads TGCAGCGCTAAGGTGGAGACCCAGTACTTC. This translates into CSAKVETQYF.

This clonotype was counted at least ten times. The rearrangement uses TRBV27 and TRBJ2-7, with D perhaps matching TRBD2 (6 bases). CDR3 length: 17 amino acids. V lost 0 bases, J lost 2 bases, and 17 bases lay in between. Germline CDR1 is MNHEY and CDR2 is SMNVEV (reference sequence). The CDR3 is CASSLSGMGGVAYEQYF. The CDR3 coding sequence is TGTGCCAGCAGTTTATCGGGTATGGGGGGTGTCGCCTACGAGCAGTACTTC.

About this clonotype: Possible read error: a much larger clone is one base away. The rearrangement uses TRBV5-1 and TRBJ1-1; no firm D call. This CDR3 spans 14 amino acids. CDR1 and CDR2 from the germline V gene are SGHRS and YFSETQ. The V end was cut by 0 bases, the J end by 4 bases, with 10 bases between. The CDR3 reads CASSLALDGTEAFF. For the CDR3, the DNA is TGCGCCAGCAGCTTGGCCCTAGACGGCACTGAAGCTTTCTTT.

CDR3 sequence: CASSQVRGDGYNEQFF. The CDR3 DNA reads as TGCGCCAGCAGCCAAGTTCGGGGGGATGGCTACAATGAGCAGTTCTTC. The V and J genes are TRBV4-1 and TRBJ2-1, with TRBD2 identical over 7 bases. J gave up 3 bases and V 1 base, and 6 bases lay outside the gene matches. Germline V gives CDR1 MGHRA, CDR2 YSYEKL. This CDR3 is 16 amino acids long.

This clonotype has ten or more counts. CDR3 in DNA: TGTGCCAGCAGACCACTAGCGGGAGAGACCCAGTACTTC. Its protein product is CASRPLAGETQYF. The V gene is TRBV12-3 or TRBV12-4, the J gene TRBJ2-1; TRBD2 matches 9 bases. The J call may be wrong; the DNA end is better matched by TRBJ2-5. The CDR3 has 13 residues.

The V call is TRBV12-3 or TRBV12-4, the J call TRBJ2-7; 10 bases agree with TRBD1. CDR3 length: 14 residues. The V and J ends lost 6 bases and 2 bases, in that order; junction bases with no gene match: 4. The CDR3 DNA is TGTGCCAGCAGGGGGACAGGGGAGCCCTACGAGCAGTACTTC. Amino acid sequence: CASRGTGEPYEQYF.

The chain carries TRBV9 and TRBJ2-7; the match to TRBD2 covers 11 bases. CDR3 length: 16 amino acids. Unmatched junction bases numbered 5, after V lost 2 bases and J lost 1 base. CDR1 and CDR2 from the germline V gene are SGDLS and YYNGEE. The CDR3 region has the DNA TGTGCCAGCAGCGTCGGCGGGACTAGCGGTTCCTACGAGCAGTACTTC. Its translation is CASSVGGTSGSYEQYF.

This clonotype was seen many times. The rearrangement joins TRBV7-8 to TRBJ2-7; TRBD2 aligns across 7 bases. Germline V CDR1 and CDR2: SGHVS, FQNEAQ. The CDR3 sequence is 16 residues long. The J segment lost 2 bases and the V segment lost 1 base, leaving 8 bases of the junction unmatched. The CDR3 loop reads CASSLGESGTTYEQYF. The CDR3 DNA sequence: TGTGCCAGCAGCTTAGGAGAATCTGGGACTACCTACGAGCAGTACTTC.

This clonotype was counted a few times. The J gene is TRBJ2-2, the V gene TRBV27; 9 nucleotides match TRBD2. Germline V gives CDR1 MNHEY, CDR2 SMNVEV (reference sequence). The CDR3 is made up of 14 amino acids. V trimming: 2 bases; J trimming: 8 bases; junction bases outside the gene matches: 3. Written as DNA, the CDR3 is TGTGCCAGCAGTTTAGCGGGAGGGGTTGGGGAGCTGTTTTTT. Translation: CASSLAGGVGELFF.

As concerns this clonotype: This sequence may be a read error, since a much larger clone differs from it by one base. The chain joins TRBV5-1 to TRBJ1-2; 7 bases match TRBD1. J gave up 6 bases and V 4 bases, and 9 bases lay outside the gene matches. The germline V gene has CDR1 SGHRS and CDR2 YFSETQ. The CDR3 extends over 14 amino acids. DNA for the CDR3: TGCGCCAGCAGCCCACGGGACAGCCCTCATGGCTACACCTTC. Protein product: CASSPRDSPHGYTF. The whole variable domain, filled in from reference TRBV5-1 and TRBJ1-2, reads KAGVTQTPRYLIKTRGQQVTLSCSPISGHRSVSWYQQTPGQGLQFLFEYFSETQRNKGNFPGRFSGRQFSNSRSEMNVSTLELGDSALYLCASSPRDSPHGYTFGSGTRLTVV.

This rearrangement joins TRBV6-2 or TRBV6-3 to TRBJ2-5; 7 bases fit TRBD2. Germline CDR1 and CDR2: MNHEY and SVGEGT. This CDR3 has 15 residues. J lost 3 bases, V lost 6 bases, and 10 bases had no gene match. CDR3 sequence (DNA): TGTGCCAGCAGAATTGAGAACCTAGCGGAAGAGACCCAGTACTTC. It encodes CASRIENLAEETQYF.

This clonotype was counted many times. The V call is TRBV18, the J call TRBJ2-1; D possibly corresponds to TRBD2 (6 bases). Germline V gene data show CDR1 as KGHSH and CDR2 as LQKENI. The ends were cut back, 2 bases at V and 15 bases at J, with 17 bases in the middle. The CDR3 is 13 amino acids. As DNA, the CDR3 is TGTGCCAGCTCACCATCTACCGGGACTTCTGGGTTCTTC. The encoded protein is CASSPSTGTSGFF.

Many counts were recorded for this clonotype. The chain recombines TRBV20-1 with TRBJ1-1; the match to TRBD1 covers 8 bases. This CDR3 has 14 amino acids. Per the germline V gene, CDR1 is DFQATT and CDR2 is SNEGSKA (reference sequence). With 1 base clipped from V and 5 bases from J, the junction kept 6 bases outside the gene matches. The CDR3 sequence: CSARAQGVWTEAFF. For the CDR3, the DNA is TGCAGTGCTAGAGCACAGGGGGTGTGGACTGAAGCTTTCTTT.

Many counts were recorded for this clonotype. V and J are TRBV7-8 and TRBJ1-2; 12 nucleotides agree with TRBD1. Germline CDR1 reads SGHVS; CDR2 reads FQNEAQ. The length of the CDR3 is 17 residues. Trimming at V came to 3 bases and at J to 7 bases, leaving 12 bases not matched to a gene. This CDR3 is CASSFLTGGQGASGYTF. CDR3 DNA: TGTGCCAGCAGCTTCCTCACCGGGGGACAGGGGGCCTCTGGCTACACCTTC.

This clonotype appeared many times. This rearrangement joins TRBV18 to TRBJ1-1; D gene uncertain. V dropped 3 bases and J dropped 0 bases, with 8 bases sitting between them. Germline V gives CDR1 KGHSH, CDR2 LQKENI. The CDR3 loop spans 14 amino acids. The DNA of the CDR3 is TGTGCCAGCTCACCGTCAGATCTGAACACTGAAGCTTTCTTT. As protein: CASSPSDLNTEAFF.

There are many counts of this clonotype. CDR3 in amino acids: CASRRRGQINEKLFF. The CDR3 DNA follows: TGTGCCAGCAGGAGGAGGGGACAGATAAATGAAAAACTGTTTTTT. The chain uses TRBV12-3 or TRBV12-4 and TRBJ1-4, with TRBD1 identical over 7 bases. The CDR3 is made up of 15 amino acids. The junction had 9 bases not matched to a gene; V was cut back by 6 bases and J by 5 bases.

This clonotype has ten or more counts. The chain has TRBV6-2 or TRBV6-3 and TRBJ2-7; 11 positions match TRBD2. The CDR3 runs 15 residues. Germline V gene sequence: CDR1 MNHEY, CDR2 SVGEGT. After removal of 0 bases from V and 4 bases from J, the junction contained 2 bases not matched to a gene. CDR3 DNA: TGTGCCAGCAGTTACTCGGGACTAGCGGTATACGAGCAGTACTTC. Translating gives CASSYSGLAVYEQYF.

This clonotype turned up a few times. V is TRBV4-2 and J is TRBJ2-4; D might be TRBD2 (6 bases). Germline CDR1 reads LGHNA; CDR2 reads YNFKEQ. The CDR3 loop spans 13 amino acids. Trimming pared 0 bases from V and 9 bases from J, leaving 9 bases between. The CDR3 region is CASSQDGEAIQYF. The CDR3 DNA sequence: TGTGCCAGCAGCCAAGATGGGGAGGCCATTCAGTACTTC.

This clonotype was counted many times. V gene TRBV20-1 combines with J gene TRBJ2-1, with TRBD2 matching 8 bases. CDR1 is DFQATT, CDR2 SNEGSKA, per germline (reference sequence). Unmatched junction bases numbered 18, after V lost 5 bases and J lost 6 bases. The length of the CDR3 is 17 residues. CDR3 DNA sequence: TGCAGTGCTTTTCACCGAATAGGGACCGGGGGGGGCAATGAGCAGTTCTTC. This codes for CSAFHRIGTGGGNEQFF.

V is TRBV4-1 and J is TRBJ2-5; D might be TRBD2 (7 bases). This CDR3 comprises 17 residues. Germline V gene data show CDR1 as MGHRA and CDR2 as YSYEKL. V lost 0 bases and J lost 4, with 18 bases in between. The CDR3 DNA is TGCGCCAGCAGCCAAGAGAGGAGGGGGGGCATTGGAGAGACCCAGTACTTC. Its protein is CASSQERRGGIGETQYF.

This clonotype was detected only a few times. J is TRBJ1-2 and V is TRBV7-9; possibly TRBD1 for D (6 bases). Per the germline V gene, CDR1 is SEHNR and CDR2 is FQNEAQ (reference sequence). The CDR3 loop spans 14 amino acids. V lost 5 bases and J 3 bases, leaving 13 bases between the germline ends. The CDR3 is CASSPGQFHYGYTF. The CDR3 nucleotides read TGTGCCAGCAGCCCCGGACAGTTCCACTATGGCTACACCTTC. Full variable domain (missing parts from reference TRBV7-9 and TRBJ1-2): DTGVSQNPRHKITKRGQNVTFRCDPISEHNRLYWYRQTLGQGPEFLTYFQNEAQLEKSRLLSDRFSAERPKGSFSTLEIQRTEQGDSAMYLCASSPGQFHYGYTFGSGTRLTVV.

This clonotype was seen ten or more times. The chain links TRBV7-8 to TRBJ2-7; TRBD1 or TRBD2 may be the D gene (5 bases each). The CDR3 contains 15 residues. Trimming left V 5 bases short and J 4 bases short, with 18 bases between. CDR1 is SGHVS, CDR2 FQNEAQ, per germline. CDR3 protein: CASSAPGTPRYEQYF. The CDR3, as DNA: TGTGCCAGCAGCGCCCCCGGGACCCCAAGGTACGAGCAGTACTTC.

This clonotype was seen at least ten times. The CDR3 DNA reads as TGCGCCAGCAGTGAGTCTAGCGGGAGGTACGAGCAGTACTTC. As protein: CASSESSGRYEQYF. This chain links TRBV10-2 with TRBJ2-7; 10 nucleotides agree with TRBD2. This CDR3 has 14 amino acids. Trimming took 0 bases from V and 4 from J; bases not matched to a gene: 0. CDR1 WSHSY and CDR2 SAAADI come from the germline V gene.

At least ten counts were recorded for this clonotype. V usage is TRBV9 and J usage is TRBJ2-7, with 8 positions matching TRBD2. Per the germline V gene, CDR1 is SGDLS and CDR2 is YYNGEE. V lost 1 base and J lost 2; bases outside the gene matches: 5. The CDR3 runs to 15 residues. The CDR3 DNA reads TGTGCCAGCAGCGTAAGCGGGGGCCCCCCCTACGAGCAGTACTTC. It yields the protein CASSVSGGPPYEQYF.

This clonotype was detected many times. The V and J genes are TRBV3-1 and TRBJ1-1; 8 bases line up with TRBD1. Germline values: CDR1 LGHDT, CDR2 YNNKEL (reference sequence). V lost 5 bases to trimming and J lost 7 bases; unmatched junction nucleotides: 6. The CDR3 spans 13 residues. CDR3 residues: CASSLYRGGEAFF. In DNA form, the CDR3 reads TGTGCCAGCAGCTTGTACAGGGGGGGTGAAGCTTTCTTT.